This T cell receptor beta chain emerged from a study of blood T cell repertoires in COVID-19. Study-wide background: COVID-19 samples collected from the United States, Italy and Spain covered acute and convalescent phases. The cDNA or gDNA used as material had been derived from T cells, B-cell-depleted T cells, or PBMCs.

The CDR3 covers 15 residues. Looked up from germline, CDR1 is ENHRY and CDR2 is SYGVKD. J gave up 2 bases and V 4 bases, and 5 bases lay outside the gene matches. The authors' processing: Amplification with reference gene primers provided the estimates of nucleated cell counts. Clones were read by immunoSEQ multiplex PCR, and TCRdb kept only the in-frame ones, dropping some. Clonal size and the V and J genes are those of that table, whereas D and trimming came from the DNA. Here the sample spans more than 55,000 clones, roughly 85% being singletons. The sequence was collected from a woman older than 75 with acute or convalescent COVID-19. Sequenced material: peripheral blood. The V gene is TRBV10-3, the J gene TRBJ1-2; 9 nucleotides match TRBD1. CDR3 DNA sequence: TGTGCCATCAGTGCACAGGGGGCGCTGAACTATGGCTACACCTTC. Translating it yields CAISAQGALNYGYTF.